A single sample is the source of the 3 T cell receptor beta chains below, sequenced in a study of blood T cell repertoires in COVID-19. Only in-frame clones appear in the TCRdb table, and some are missing; sequencing was by immunoSEQ multiplex PCR. The table records over 200,000 clones, approximately 80% of them present only once. Input material: peripheral blood. The receptors originated from a man in his forties with acute or convalescent COVID-19.

The V call is TRBV19, the J call TRBJ2-7; 7 bases line up with TRBD2. The V segment lost 0 bases and the J segment 6 bases; nucleotides outside the gene matches: 8. The V gene's germline CDR1 is LNHDA and CDR2 SQIVND (reference sequence). CDR3 length equals 15 residues. The CDR3 spells CASSIDSGGSGEQYF. CDR3 in DNA: TGTGCCAGTAGTATAGATTCGGGGGGTTCCGGCGAGCAGTACTTC.

In its sample, this clone was seen once. The rearrangement uses TRBV13 and TRBJ2-1; 11 bases fit TRBD2. This CDR3 contains 15 residues. Trimming took 2 bases from V and 5 from J; bases not matched to a gene: 2. Germline V gene sequence: CDR1 PRHDT, CDR2 FYEKMQ (reference sequence). CDR3 residues: CASSLRLAGNNEQFF. The CDR3 nucleotides are TGTGCCAGCAGCTTAAGACTAGCGGGGAACAATGAGCAGTTCTTC.

This chain joins TRBV28 and TRBJ1-4; D is possibly TRBD1 (5 bases). The CDR3 extends over 15 amino acids. The germline CDR1 and CDR2 sequences are MDHEN and SYDVKM. The V end lost 3 bases, the J end lost 7 bases, and 15 bases lay between the germline ends. The CDR3 DNA sequence: TGTGCCAGCAGTTTCGGGGCGGGGAGCGGTGAAAAACTGTTTTTT. It codes for CASSFGAGSGEKLFF.